The T cell receptor beta chain under discussion was sequenced for a study of esophageal squamous cell carcinoma under preoperative chemotherapy. The time point here: after preoperative PTX-NDP chemotherapy. MiXCR was run by TCRdb on the PCR reads, yielding one entry per CDR3 protein. The sample holds some 11,000 distinct CDR3 sequences; more than 60% are singletons and the top ten take 29%. Germline V CDR1 and CDR2: MNHEY, SMNVEV (reference sequence). CDR3 size: 18 residues. Trimming removed 2 bases from V and 5 bases from J, with 23 bases in between. The chain couples TRBV27 to TRBJ2-3; tentative D call: TRBD2 (7 bases). This sequence originates from a human donor with esophageal squamous cell carcinoma. The donor label of this sample is uncertain. This specimen was collected from a patient given preoperative chemotherapy. The CDR3 DNA follows: TGTGCCAGCAGTTTAGAGGGACTGGGGGGGGGGCCCAAAGATACGCAGTATTTT. Protein product: CASSLEGLGGGPKDTQYF.